These 29 T cell receptor beta chains came from one sample sequenced in a study of blood T cells in healthy people across ages. A J-beta primer mix and a sample-barcoded 5' primer were used in a second PCR of about 6 to 12 cycles. TCRdb re-called the 5' RACE reads with MiXCR, one entry per CDR3 protein. The profile shows about 680,000 distinct CDR3 sequences, 45% to 50% of them singletons. The sequenced sample consisted of blood. All receptors come from a woman aged 55-70 years in good health.

Only a few counts were recorded for this clonotype. The chain is built from TRBV4-3 and TRBJ2-5; TRBD2 agrees at 7 bases. Germline assignment: CDR1 LGHNA and CDR2 YSLEER. The CDR3 is made up of 18 amino acids. V lost 0 bases to trimming and J lost 4 bases; unmatched junction nucleotides: 14. The CDR3 coding sequence is TGCGCCAGCAGCCAAGATTGGGCTAGCGGAGGCCCCAGAGAGACCCAGTACTTC. It specifies CASSQDWASGGPRETQYF.

The sample holds a few counts of this clonotype. The rearrangement links TRBV5-1 to TRBJ2-6; D ambiguous. The CDR3 runs to 12 residues. From germline, CDR1 is SGHRS and CDR2 YFSETQ. The ends were cut back, 0 bases at V and 12 bases at J, with 7 bases in the middle. CDR3: CASSLEGFVLTF. CDR3 DNA: TGCGCCAGCAGCTTGGAAGGGTTCGTCCTGACTTTC.

This clonotype was found once. V usage is TRBV20-1 and J usage is TRBJ1-6; 9 bases fit TRBD1. Germline-derived CDR1 and CDR2 are DFQATT and SNEGSKA (reference sequence). This CDR3 comprises 15 residues. With V trimmed by 0 bases and J by 13 bases, 10 bases remained unmatched. The CDR3 loop is CSARDWDRVTGPLHF. CDR3 in DNA: TGCAGTGCTAGAGACTGGGACAGGGTAACAGGGCCCCTCCACTTT.

The chain uses TRBV7-2 and TRBJ2-5, with D uncertain. V was clipped by 1 base and J by 2 bases, with 8 bases between them. The CDR3 extends over 14 amino acids. Germline V gene data show CDR1 as SGHTA and CDR2 as FQGNSA. The CDR3 loop reads CASSLDGRQETQYF. The CDR3 DNA is TGTGCCAGCAGCTTAGATGGCAGACAAGAGACCCAGTACTTC.

The chain recombines TRBV12-3 or TRBV12-4 with TRBJ1-2, with TRBD1 matching 7 bases. V was clipped by 6 bases and J by 7 bases; unmatched bases: 14. The CDR3 runs 15 residues. CDR3 region: CASSHQPGTAGGYTF. The DNA for the CDR3 is TGTGCCAGCAGCCACCAGCCTGGGACAGCCGGTGGCTACACCTTC.

In this sample, this clonotype turned up once. This may come from a read error, since a much larger clone is one base off. The chain combines TRBV14 with TRBJ1-2, with D possibly TRBD1 on 6 matching bases. Per the germline V gene, CDR1 is SGHDN and CDR2 is FVKESK. This CDR3 is 13 amino acids long. CDR3 coding DNA: TGTGCCGGCAGCCCCAGGACAGATTATGGCTACACCTTC. Protein product: CAGSPRTDYGYTF.

This clonotype was detected a few times. The V call is TRBV20-1, the J call TRBJ1-1; TRBD1 matches at 8 bases. V lost 3 bases and J lost 6; bases outside the gene matches: 9. From germline, CDR1 is DFQATT and CDR2 SNEGSKA (reference sequence). The CDR3 loop spans 14 amino acids. CDR3 protein: CSASGQGRFAEAFF. The CDR3 DNA reads TGCAGTGCTAGCGGACAGGGAAGGTTTGCTGAAGCTTTCTTT.

This chain connects TRBV10-3 to TRBJ2-1; 11 bases align to TRBD2. CDR3 length: 16 amino acids. The germline V gene has CDR1 ENHRY and CDR2 SYGVKD. Trimming took 3 bases from V and 2 from J; bases not matched to a gene: 3. The CDR3 DNA sequence: TGTGCCATCAGTGACAGGGGACTAGCGGCCTACAATGAGCAGTTCTTC. Its protein is CAISDRGLAAYNEQFF.

This clonotype has only a few counts. The chain uses TRBV2 and TRBJ1-2; D gene uncertain. CDR3 length: 13 amino acids. CDR1 SNHLY and CDR2 FYNNEI come from the germline V gene. V gave up 6 bases and J gave up 2 bases, with 10 bases separating them. The DNA for the CDR3 is TGTGCCAGCAGCGACCGCTTAAACTATGGCTACACCTTC. Amino acid sequence: CASSDRLNYGYTF.

The chain joins TRBV3-1 to TRBJ1-1; 7 bases line up with TRBD1. The ends lost 1 base at V and 3 bases at J; junction bases unmatched: 2. Per germline, CDR1 LGHDT and CDR2 YNNKEL (reference sequence). The CDR3 runs to 14 residues. The CDR3 nucleotides are TGTGCCAGCAGCCAAGCAGGGGGGGACACTGAAGCTTTCTTT. Translation gives CASSQAGGDTEAFF.

This clonotype was found a few times. This sequence joins TRBV20-1 and TRBJ2-7; D gene uncertain. The germline gives CDR1 DFQATT, CDR2 SNEGSKA (reference sequence). The CDR3 totals 16 residues. V lost 2 bases and J 0 bases, leaving 17 bases between the germline ends. The CDR3 reads CSARQQGGTFSYEQYF. The CDR3 DNA sequence: TGCAGTGCTAGACAACAAGGCGGAACTTTCTCCTACGAGCAGTACTTC.

The J gene is TRBJ1-5, the V gene TRBV12-3 or TRBV12-4; 8 bases line up with TRBD1. This CDR3 has 15 residues. The V and J ends lost 2 bases and 3 bases, in that order; junction bases with no gene match: 3. CDR3 DNA: TGTGCCAGCAGTTTACGGACAGGGCTCAATCAGCCCCAGCATTTT. Translation gives CASSLRTGLNQPQHF.

This clonotype was picked up a small number of times. CDR3 coding DNA: TGCAGCGTTTTTATCAGGGGACCTAATGAAAAACTGTTTTTT. This codes for CSVFIRGPNEKLFF. This chain links TRBV29-1 with TRBJ1-4; D may be TRBD1 (6 bases). Looked up from germline, CDR1 is SQVTM and CDR2 is ANQGSEA. CDR3 length: 14 amino acids. Trimming removed 5 bases at V and 3 bases at J, with 13 bases between.

In this sample, this clonotype turned up a few times. The CDR3 protein is CASSLAERAIYEQYF. CDR3 bases: TGTGCCAGCAGCTTAGCGGAACGGGCAATCTACGAGCAGTACTTC. J is TRBJ2-7 and V is TRBV7-2; D remains ambiguous. Germline-derived CDR1 and CDR2 are SGHTA and FQGNSA. V dropped 0 bases and J dropped 3 bases, with 12 bases sitting between them. The CDR3 has 15 amino acids. Full variable domain (rest looked up from reference TRBV7-2 and TRBJ2-7): GAGVSQSPSNKVTEKGKDVELRCDPISGHTALYWYRQSLGQGLEFLIYFQGNSAPDKSGLPSDRFSAERTGGSVSTLTIQRTQQEDSAVYLCASSLAERAIYEQYFGPGTRLTVT.

The chain carries TRBV25-1 and TRBJ2-1; possibly TRBD2 for D (6 bases). This CDR3 is 14 amino acids long. V lost 6 bases, J lost 4 bases, and 13 bases lay in between. Germline loops: CDR1 MGHDK, CDR2 SYGVNS. CDR3 sequence: CASRGTSIYNEQFF. CDR3 bases: TGTGCCAGCAGGGGGACTTCGATTTACAATGAGCAGTTCTTC.

This chain connects TRBV7-2 to TRBJ2-5; 7 nucleotides agree with TRBD1. The J segment lost 3 bases and the V segment lost 5 bases, leaving 3 bases of the junction unmatched. This CDR3 comprises 13 residues. The germline V gene has CDR1 SGHTA and CDR2 FQGNSA. CDR3 protein: CASSPTGKETQYF. In DNA form, the CDR3 reads TGTGCCAGCAGCCCGACAGGGAAAGAGACCCAGTACTTC.

This clonotype was seen more than once but under ten times. The chain has TRBV28 and TRBJ2-2; 7 bases are a match to TRBD1. Germline CDR1 is MDHEN and CDR2 is SYDVKM. V trimming: 3 bases; J trimming: 3 bases; junction bases outside the gene matches: 1. CDR3 length equals 14 residues. The CDR3 protein is CASSFTGDTGELFF. The CDR3 DNA reads as TGTGCCAGCAGTTTTACAGGGGACACCGGGGAGCTGTTTTTT.

The V call is TRBV6-5, the J call TRBJ2-1, with 9 nucleotides matching TRBD2. This CDR3 has 17 amino acids. CDR1 MNHEY and CDR2 SVGAGI come from the germline V gene. V was clipped by 2 bases and J by 4 bases; unmatched bases: 9. The CDR3 protein is CASSYLSGSGSYNEQFF. The CDR3 DNA reads as TGTGCCAGCAGTTACCTTAGCGGGAGTGGATCATACAATGAGCAGTTCTTC.

The V call is TRBV2, the J call TRBJ2-7, with D hard to call. Trimming took 5 bases from V and 3 from J, leaving 11 bases between them. The CDR3 loop spans 13 amino acids. Per germline, CDR1 SNHLY and CDR2 FYNNEI. In DNA form, the CDR3 reads TGTGCCAGCAGTAGGCTAGAGATCTACGAGCAGTACTTC. This encodes CASSRLEIYEQYF.

The chain recombines TRBV2 with TRBJ2-6; tentative D call: TRBD1 (5 bases). The CDR3 totals 16 residues. CDR1 is SNHLY, CDR2 FYNNEI, per germline. Trimming stripped 4 bases from V and 4 bases from J, with 14 bases between. The CDR3 sequence: CASSGDSSSGANVLTF. The CDR3 region has the DNA TGTGCCAGCAGTGGTGACAGTAGTTCCGGGGCCAACGTCCTGACTTTC. The whole variable domain, filled in from reference TRBV2 and TRBJ2-6, reads EPEVTQTPSHQVTQMGQEVILRCVPISNHLYFYWYRQILGQKVEFLVSFYNNEISEKSEIFDDQFSVERPDGSNFTLKIRSTKLEDSAMYFCASSGDSSSGANVLTFGAGSRLTVL.

This clonotype was counted only a few times. The CDR3 region is CASSLPFGTGRRQYF. The CDR3 DNA reads as TGTGCCAGCAGTTTACCCTTCGGGACAGGGAGGCGACAGTACTTC. The V call is TRBV28, the J call TRBJ2-7, with 9 positions matching TRBD1. Germline V gene sequence: CDR1 MDHEN, CDR2 SYDVKM. The junction had 12 bases not matched to a gene; V was cut back by 2 bases and J by 10 bases. The CDR3 extends over 15 amino acids.

In its sample, this clonotype was seen once. The chain uses TRBV6-2 or TRBV6-3 and TRBJ2-5; D unclear. The J call is uncertain, as TRBJ2-7 better fits the DNA end. The germline gives CDR1 MNHEY, CDR2 SVGEGT. The length of the CDR3 is 15 residues. The DNA of the CDR3 is TGTGCCAGCAGTTACTCGAGTGCGCGCGGTTACGAGCAGTACTTC. Encoded protein: CASSYSSARGYEQYF.

This rearrangement joins TRBV3-1 to TRBJ2-1, with a weak D call TRBD1 (6 bases). The CDR3 runs 18 residues. With 0 bases removed from V and 4 bases from J, the gap between germline ends came to 19 bases. Germline-derived CDR1 and CDR2 are LGHDT and YNNKEL (reference sequence). The CDR3 protein is CASSQDLRGTGTYNEQFF. The CDR3 region has the DNA TGTGCCAGCAGCCAAGATTTACGGGGAACAGGGACGTACAATGAGCAGTTCTTC.

V usage is TRBV20-1 and J usage is TRBJ2-4; TRBD1 aligns across 9 bases. V trimming: 0 bases; J trimming: 5 bases; junction bases outside the gene matches: 5. CDR1 and CDR2 from the germline V gene are DFQATT and SNEGSKA (reference sequence). This CDR3 is 15 amino acids long. The CDR3 is CSARDDRGGQNIQYF. The DNA of the CDR3 is TGCAGTGCTAGAGATGACAGGGGGGGACAAAACATTCAGTACTTC.

Comments on this clonotype: Sequence at one end of the junction differs from germline and may be a read error. V gene TRBV5-1 combines with J gene TRBJ2-7; 13 bases align to TRBD2. The CDR3 runs to 15 residues. Germline V gives CDR1 SGHRS, CDR2 YFSETQ. In DNA, the CDR3 is TGCACCAGCAGCTGGACTAGCGGGAGAGCGGACGAGCAGTACTTC. This codes for CTSSWTSGRADEQYF. The full variable domain, with the rest looked up from reference TRBV5-1 and TRBJ2-7, is KAGVTQTPRYLIKTRGQQVTLSCSPISGHRSVSWYQQTPGQGLQFLFEYFSETQRNKGNFPGRFSGRQFSNSRSEMNVSTLELGDSALYLCTSSWTSGRADEQYFGPGTRLTVT.

The J gene is TRBJ2-2, the V gene TRBV28; D is unclear. Per germline, CDR1 MDHEN and CDR2 SYDVKM. This CDR3 spans 14 amino acids. V lost 1 base to trimming and J lost 5 bases, with 8 bases between them. CDR3 sequence: CASSLYRQTGELFF. The CDR3 DNA reads as TGTGCCAGCAGTTTATACCGACAAACCGGGGAGCTGTTTTTT.

This sequence joins TRBV15 and TRBJ2-4; 11 bases are a match to TRBD2. The J call may be wrong; the DNA end is better matched by TRBJ2-7. The germline V gene encodes CDR1 LNHNV and CDR2 YYDKDF (reference sequence). CDR3 size: 16 residues. The CDR3 loop reads CATSRVNSGRAHEQYF. The CDR3, as DNA: TGTGCCACCAGCAGAGTTAATAGCGGGAGGGCCCACGAGCAGTACTTC.

This clonotype occurred a few times. The chain combines TRBV20-1 with TRBJ2-5; 8 positions match TRBD2. J gave up 9 bases and V 3 bases, and 15 bases lay outside the gene matches. Germline lookup yields CDR1 DFQATT and CDR2 SNEGSKA (reference sequence). The CDR3 covers 15 residues. The CDR3 sequence: CSASPEWELAGPQYF. The DNA of the CDR3 is TGCAGTGCTAGTCCTGAGTGGGAGCTAGCGGGTCCCCAGTACTTC.

This clonotype was seen a few times. This chain connects TRBV6-2 or TRBV6-3 to TRBJ2-1; D not resolved. The CDR3 runs 11 residues. The V gene's germline CDR1 is MNHEY and CDR2 SVGEGT. The V and J ends lost 7 bases and 9 bases respectively, with 10 bases between them. CDR3 coding DNA: TGTGCCAGCACCTTTTTTGGTGAGCAGTTCTTC. Translation gives CASTFFGEQFF.